Detailed here is one T cell receptor beta chain. The CDR3 is 15 residues long. The V gene's germline CDR1 is LNHDA and CDR2 SQIVND (reference sequence). Trimming removed 4 bases from V and 0 bases from J, with 10 bases in between. The data originate from a study of STAT5B mutations in CD4+ large granular lymphocyte leukemia. Clones were read by immunoSEQ multiplex PCR, and TCRdb kept only the in-frame ones, dropping some. The sample lists 37,000 or so clones, less than 85% occurring once. The receptor was derived from a human donor in good health. The chain recombines TRBV19 with TRBJ1-5; the D is unclear. Source material: CD4+ T cells from blood buffy coats. CDR3 protein: CASSSRRPSNQPQHF. CDR3 bases: TGTGCCAGTAGTAGCCGACGCCCTAGCAATCAGCCCCAGCATTTT. Looking up the rest from reference TRBV19 and TRBJ1-5 gives the full variable domain: DGGITQSPKYLFRKEGQNVTLSCEQNLNHDAMYWYRQDPGQGLRLIYYSQIVNDFQKGDIAEGYSVSREKKESFPLTVTSAQKNPTAFYLCASSSRRPSNQPQHFGDGTRLSIL.